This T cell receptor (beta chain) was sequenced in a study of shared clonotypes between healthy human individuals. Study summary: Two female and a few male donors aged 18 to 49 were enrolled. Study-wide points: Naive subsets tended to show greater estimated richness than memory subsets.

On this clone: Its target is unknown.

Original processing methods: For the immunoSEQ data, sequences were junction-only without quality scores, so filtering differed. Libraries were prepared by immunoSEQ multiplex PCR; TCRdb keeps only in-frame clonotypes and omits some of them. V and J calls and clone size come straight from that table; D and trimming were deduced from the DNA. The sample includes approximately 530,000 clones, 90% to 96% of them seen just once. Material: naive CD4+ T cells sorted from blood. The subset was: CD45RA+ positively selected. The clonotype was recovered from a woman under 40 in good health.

CDR3 residues: CASSGRTRSSYNEQFF. The DNA for the CDR3 is TGTGCCAGCAGCGGACGAACTAGGAGCTCCTACAATGAGCAGTTCTTC. The rearrangement joins TRBV7-8 to TRBJ2-1, with TRBD2 as a possible D gene (5 bases). Trimming took 5 bases from V and 0 from J, leaving 14 bases between them. The CDR3 loop spans 16 amino acids. Germline-derived CDR1 and CDR2 are SGHVS and FQNEAQ.